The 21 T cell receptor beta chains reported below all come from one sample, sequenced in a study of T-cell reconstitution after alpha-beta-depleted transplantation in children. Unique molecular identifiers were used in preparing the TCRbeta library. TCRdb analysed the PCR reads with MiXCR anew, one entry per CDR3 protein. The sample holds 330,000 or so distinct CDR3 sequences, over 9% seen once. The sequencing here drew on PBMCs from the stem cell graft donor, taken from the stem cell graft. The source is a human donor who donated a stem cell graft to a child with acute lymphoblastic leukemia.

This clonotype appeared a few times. The DNA of the CDR3 is TGTGCCAGCAGTTTCCCCCAAACGGCCGGCTACACCTTC. Its translation is CASSFPQTAGYTF. This rearrangement joins TRBV12-3 or TRBV12-4 to TRBJ1-2, with D hard to call. The CDR3 runs to 13 residues. V lost 3 bases and J lost 8, with 13 bases in between.

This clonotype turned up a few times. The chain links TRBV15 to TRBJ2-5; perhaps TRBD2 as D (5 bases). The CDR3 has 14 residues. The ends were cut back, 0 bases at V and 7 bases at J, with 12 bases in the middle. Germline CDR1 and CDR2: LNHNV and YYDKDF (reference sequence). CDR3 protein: CATSREEVVGTQYF. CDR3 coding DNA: TGTGCCACCAGCAGAGAGGAGGTTGTTGGGACCCAGTACTTC.

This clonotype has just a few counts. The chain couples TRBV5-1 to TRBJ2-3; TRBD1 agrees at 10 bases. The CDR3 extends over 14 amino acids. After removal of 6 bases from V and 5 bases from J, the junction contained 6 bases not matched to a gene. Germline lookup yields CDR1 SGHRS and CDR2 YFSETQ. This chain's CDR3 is CASTRQGALDTQYF. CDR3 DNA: TGCGCCAGCACGCGACAGGGGGCCTTAGATACGCAGTATTTT.

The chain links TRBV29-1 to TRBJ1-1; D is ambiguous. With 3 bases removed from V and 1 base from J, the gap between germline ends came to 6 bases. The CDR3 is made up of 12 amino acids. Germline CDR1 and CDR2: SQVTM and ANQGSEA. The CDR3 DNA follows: TGCAGCGTTGACGAACAGAACACTGAAGCTTTCTTT. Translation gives CSVDEQNTEAFF.

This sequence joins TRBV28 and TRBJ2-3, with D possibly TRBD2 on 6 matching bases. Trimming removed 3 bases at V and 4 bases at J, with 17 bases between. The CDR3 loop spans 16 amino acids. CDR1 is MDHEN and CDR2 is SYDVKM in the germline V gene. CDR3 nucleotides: TGTGCCAGCAGTTTTTTTACGGGAGTAAACGCAGATACGCAGTATTTT. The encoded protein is CASSFFTGVNADTQYF.

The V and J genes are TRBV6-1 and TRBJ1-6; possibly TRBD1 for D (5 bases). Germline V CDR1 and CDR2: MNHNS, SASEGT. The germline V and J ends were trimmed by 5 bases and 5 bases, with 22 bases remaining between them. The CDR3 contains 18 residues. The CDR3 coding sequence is TGTGCCAGCAGTCCCCGGGGCGGCTTCTACCGGAATAATTCACCCCTCCACTTT. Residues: CASSPRGGFYRNNSPLHF.

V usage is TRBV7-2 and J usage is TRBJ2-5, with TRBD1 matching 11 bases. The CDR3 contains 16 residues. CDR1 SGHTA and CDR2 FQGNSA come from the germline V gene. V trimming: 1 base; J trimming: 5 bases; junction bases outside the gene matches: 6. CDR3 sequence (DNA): TGTGCCAGCAGCTTAGGGGACAGGGGGATTTTGGAGACCCAGTACTTC. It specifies CASSLGDRGILETQYF. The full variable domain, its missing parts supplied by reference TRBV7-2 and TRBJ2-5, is GAGVSQSPSNKVTEKGKDVELRCDPISGHTALYWYRQSLGQGLEFLIYFQGNSAPDKSGLPSDRFSAERTGGSVSTLTIQRTQQEDSAVYLCASSLGDRGILETQYFGPGTRLLVL.

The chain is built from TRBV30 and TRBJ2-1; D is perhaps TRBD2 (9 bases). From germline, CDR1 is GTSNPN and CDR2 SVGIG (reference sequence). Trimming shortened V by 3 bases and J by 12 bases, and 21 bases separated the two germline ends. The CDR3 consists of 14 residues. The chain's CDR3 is CAWRSGRFTGGQFF. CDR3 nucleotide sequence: TGTGCCTGGAGGAGCGGGAGGTTTACAGGGGGGCAGTTCTTC. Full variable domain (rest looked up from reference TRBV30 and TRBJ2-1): SQTIHQWPATLVQPVGSPLSLECTVEGTSNPNLYWYRQAAGRGLQLLFYSVGIGQISSEVPQNLSASRPQDRQFILSSKKLLLSDSGFYLCAWRSGRFTGGQFFGPGTRLTVL.

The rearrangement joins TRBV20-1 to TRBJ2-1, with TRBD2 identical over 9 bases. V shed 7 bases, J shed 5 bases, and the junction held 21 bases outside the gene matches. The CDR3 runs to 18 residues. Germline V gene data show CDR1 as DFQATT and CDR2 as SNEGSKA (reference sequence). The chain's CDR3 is CSVRTSDGRKSRHNEQFF. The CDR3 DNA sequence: TGCAGTGTCCGGACTAGCGATGGGCGGAAATCTCGCCACAATGAGCAGTTCTTC.

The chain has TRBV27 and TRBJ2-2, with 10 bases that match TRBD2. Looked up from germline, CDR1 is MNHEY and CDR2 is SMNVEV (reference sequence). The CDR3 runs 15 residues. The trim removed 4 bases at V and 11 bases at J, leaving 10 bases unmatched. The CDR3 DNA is TGTGCCAGCAGTTGGGTAGCGGGAGGAGTCAGAGAGCTGTTTTTT. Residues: CASSWVAGGVRELFF.

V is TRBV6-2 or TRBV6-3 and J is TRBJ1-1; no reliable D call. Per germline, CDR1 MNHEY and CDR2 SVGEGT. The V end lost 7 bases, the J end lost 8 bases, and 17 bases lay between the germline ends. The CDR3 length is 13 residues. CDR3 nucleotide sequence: TGTGCCAGCACCAGATCCTTTGGAGCGGAAGCTTTCTTT. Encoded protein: CASTRSFGAEAFF.

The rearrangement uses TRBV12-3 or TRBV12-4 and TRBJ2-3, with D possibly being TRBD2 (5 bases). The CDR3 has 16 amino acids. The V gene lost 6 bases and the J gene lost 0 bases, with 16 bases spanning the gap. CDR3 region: CASSPEVSTSTDTQYF. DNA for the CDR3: TGTGCCAGCAGCCCGGAGGTTTCAACTAGCACAGATACGCAGTATTTT.

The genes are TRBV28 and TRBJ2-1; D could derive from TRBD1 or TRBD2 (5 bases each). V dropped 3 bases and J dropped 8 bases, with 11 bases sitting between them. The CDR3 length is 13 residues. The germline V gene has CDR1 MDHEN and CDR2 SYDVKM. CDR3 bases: TGTGCCAGCAGTTTTTCAGGGCGGGATGAGCAGTTCTTC. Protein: CASSFSGRDEQFF.

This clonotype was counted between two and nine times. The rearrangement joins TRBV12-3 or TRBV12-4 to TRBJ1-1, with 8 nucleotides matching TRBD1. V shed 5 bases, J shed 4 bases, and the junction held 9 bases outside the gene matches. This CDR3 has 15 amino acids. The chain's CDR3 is CASSRDRGWGTEAFF. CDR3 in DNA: TGTGCCAGCAGTAGAGACAGGGGCTGGGGCACTGAAGCTTTCTTT.

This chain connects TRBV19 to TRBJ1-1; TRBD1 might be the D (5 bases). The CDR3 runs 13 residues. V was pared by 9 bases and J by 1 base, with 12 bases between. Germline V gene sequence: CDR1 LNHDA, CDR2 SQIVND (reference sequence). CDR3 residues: CASKWGENTEAFF. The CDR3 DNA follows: TGTGCCAGCAAGTGGGGGGAGAACACTGAAGCTTTCTTT.

CDR3 coding DNA: TGTGCCTGGAGGGCTAGCGGGAGGGCCACAGATACGCAGTATTTT. Translation: CAWRASGRATDTQYF. The rearrangement links TRBV30 to TRBJ2-3, with 12 bases matching TRBD2. Trimming took 3 bases from V and 2 from J; bases not matched to a gene: 3. This CDR3 comprises 15 residues. CDR1 and CDR2 (germline): GTSNPN, SVGIG (reference sequence).

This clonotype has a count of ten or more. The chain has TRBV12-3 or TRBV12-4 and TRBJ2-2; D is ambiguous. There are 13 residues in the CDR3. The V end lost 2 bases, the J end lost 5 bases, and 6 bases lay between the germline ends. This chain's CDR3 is CASSLTRTGELFF. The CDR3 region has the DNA TGTGCCAGCAGTTTAACCAGGACCGGGGAGCTGTTTTTT.

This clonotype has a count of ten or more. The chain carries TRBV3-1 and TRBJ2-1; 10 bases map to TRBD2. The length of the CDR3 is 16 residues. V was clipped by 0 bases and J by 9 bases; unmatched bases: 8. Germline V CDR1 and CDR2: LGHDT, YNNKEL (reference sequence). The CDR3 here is CASSQDRLAGHGEQFF. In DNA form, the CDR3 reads TGTGCCAGCAGCCAAGATCGACTAGCGGGCCACGGTGAGCAGTTCTTC.

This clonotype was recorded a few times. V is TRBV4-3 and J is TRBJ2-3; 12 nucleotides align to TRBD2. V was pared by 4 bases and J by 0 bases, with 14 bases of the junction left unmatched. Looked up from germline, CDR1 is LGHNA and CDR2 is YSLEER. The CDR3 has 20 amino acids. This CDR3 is CASSPVGLAGPRGSTDTQYF. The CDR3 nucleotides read TGCGCCAGCAGCCCTGTAGGACTAGCGGGGCCGCGAGGCAGCACAGATACGCAGTATTTT.

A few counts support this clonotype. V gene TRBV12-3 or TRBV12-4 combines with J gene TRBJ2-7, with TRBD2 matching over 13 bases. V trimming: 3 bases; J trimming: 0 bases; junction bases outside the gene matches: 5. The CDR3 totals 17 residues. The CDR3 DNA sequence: TGTGCCAGCAGTTTTGGACTAGCGGGAGTCAACTCCTACGAGCAGTACTTC. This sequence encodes CASSFGLAGVNSYEQYF.

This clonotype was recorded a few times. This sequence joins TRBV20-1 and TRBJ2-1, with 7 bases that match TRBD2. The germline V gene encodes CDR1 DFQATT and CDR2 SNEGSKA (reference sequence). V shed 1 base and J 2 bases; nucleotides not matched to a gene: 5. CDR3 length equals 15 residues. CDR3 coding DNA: TGCAGTGCTAGAGTGCCTAGCGGACCCTACAATGAGCAGTTCTTC. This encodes CSARVPSGPYNEQFF.